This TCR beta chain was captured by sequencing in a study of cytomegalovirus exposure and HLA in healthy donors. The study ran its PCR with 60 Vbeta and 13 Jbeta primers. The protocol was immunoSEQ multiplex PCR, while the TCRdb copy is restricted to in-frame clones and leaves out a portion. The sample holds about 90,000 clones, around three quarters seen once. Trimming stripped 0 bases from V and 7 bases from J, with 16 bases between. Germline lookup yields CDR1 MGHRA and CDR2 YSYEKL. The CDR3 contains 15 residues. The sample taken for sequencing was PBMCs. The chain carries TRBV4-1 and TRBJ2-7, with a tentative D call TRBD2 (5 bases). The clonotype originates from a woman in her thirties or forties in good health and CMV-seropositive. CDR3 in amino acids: CASSQDWPLGQEQYF. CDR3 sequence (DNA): TGCGCCAGCAGCCAAGACTGGCCACTAGGTCAAGAGCAGTACTTC.